The 12 T cell receptor beta chains listed next were all sequenced from one sample in a study of siplizumab effects on memory and regulatory T cells. Some clones are missing from TCRdb's copy, which holds only in-frame ones; the method was immunoSEQ multiplex PCR. The profile shows about 68,000 clones, 93% of them singletons. The specimen was CD8+ T cells sorted from blood. All receptors come from a human donor in good health.

This chain uses TRBV6-6 with TRBJ2-7; 7 nucleotides align to TRBD2. The CDR3 runs 12 residues. After removal of 5 bases from V and 6 bases from J, the junction contained 4 bases not matched to a gene. Germline assignment: CDR1 MNHNY and CDR2 SVGAGI (reference sequence). For the CDR3, the DNA is TGTGCCAGCAGTCCCGGGGAGGGCGAGCAGTACTTC. This gives the protein CASSPGEGEQYF.

V usage is TRBV6-6 and J usage is TRBJ2-3, with D unclear. CDR3 size: 13 residues. Germline CDR1 and CDR2: MNHNY and SVGAGI (reference sequence). V gave up 2 bases and J gave up 7 bases, with 10 bases separating them. DNA of the CDR3: TGTGCCAGCAGTTACGTTCTAGGTAATACGCAGTATTTT. Translation: CASSYVLGNTQYF.

The chain carries TRBV5-6 and TRBJ2-3; 9 bases are shared with TRBD2. V was clipped by 2 bases and J by 2 bases; unmatched bases: 3. This CDR3 comprises 15 residues. Germline loops: CDR1 SGHDT, CDR2 YYEEEE. The CDR3 sequence: CASSFSGGYTDTQYF. CDR3 bases: TGTGCCAGCAGCTTTAGCGGGGGATACACAGATACGCAGTATTTT.

The chain joins TRBV7-6 to TRBJ2-3; 11 nucleotides match TRBD2. The junction had 6 bases not matched to a gene; V was cut back by 1 base and J by 3 bases. The V gene's germline CDR1 is SGHVS and CDR2 FNYEAQ. This CDR3 spans 17 amino acids. CDR3 region: CASSLDLAGGGTDTQYF. The CDR3 DNA sequence: TGTGCCAGCAGCTTAGACCTAGCGGGGGGCGGGACAGATACGCAGTATTTT.

The chain carries TRBV7-3 and TRBJ2-3; perhaps TRBD2 as D (6 bases). CDR3 size: 15 residues. Trimming shortened V by 5 bases and J by 5 bases, and 17 bases separated the two germline ends. Germline-derived CDR1 and CDR2 are SGHTA and FQGTGA. The CDR3 region has the DNA TGTGCCAGCAGCACCGGGAGCTCAGCGGGAGATACGCAGTATTTT. Translation: CASSTGSSAGDTQYF.

J is TRBJ2-3 and V is TRBV13; possibly TRBD2 for D (6 bases). This CDR3 is built from 15 residues. Trimming removed 9 bases from V and 6 bases from J, with 22 bases in between. Germline loops: CDR1 PRHDT, CDR2 FYEKMQ (reference sequence). This CDR3 reads CASNPRDQGTDTQYF. Here the CDR3 DNA reads TGTGCCAGTAACCCGCGGGACCAAGGTACGGATACGCAGTATTTT. Full variable domain (rest looked up from reference TRBV13 and TRBJ2-3): AAGVIQSPRHLIKEKRETATLKCYPIPRHDTVYWYQQGPGQDPQFLISFYEKMQSDKGSIPDRFSAQQFSDYHSELNMSSLELGDSALYFCASNPRDQGTDTQYFGPGTRLTVL.

The chain recombines TRBV5-6 with TRBJ1-1; D unclear. Germline CDR1 SGHDT, CDR2 YYEEEE. CDR3 size: 14 residues. V lost 4 bases, J lost 2 bases, and 12 bases lay in between. The CDR3 region is CASSPDFLNTEAFF. CDR3 DNA: TGTGCCAGCAGCCCGGACTTCTTAAACACTGAAGCTTTCTTT.

J is TRBJ1-1 and V is TRBV27; TRBD1 might be the D (5 bases). Between the trimmed V and J ends, which lost 5 bases and 5 bases, there was a span of 12 bases. CDR1 and CDR2 from the germline V gene are MNHEY and SMNVEV (reference sequence). The CDR3 extends over 13 amino acids. The CDR3 DNA is TGTGCCAGCAGTATCCGGTGGGGGACTGAAGCTTTCTTT. Translating it yields CASSIRWGTEAFF.

The gene calls are TRBV4-3 and TRBJ2-1; possibly TRBD2 for D (5 bases). Trimming shortened V by 1 base and J by 7 bases, and 14 bases separated the two germline ends. The CDR3 covers 15 residues. Germline values: CDR1 LGHNA, CDR2 YSLEER. CDR3 nucleotides: TGCGCCAGCAGCCAAGTCAGCGGCCTTGGGAATGAGCAGTTCTTC. The encoded protein is CASSQVSGLGNEQFF.

The V call is TRBV27, the J call TRBJ2-3; D is ambiguous. The V end was cut by 7 bases, the J end by 2 bases, with 13 bases between. The CDR3 covers 14 residues. CDR1 is MNHEY and CDR2 is SMNVEV in the germline V gene (reference sequence). The CDR3 loop is CASMGGRLTDTQYF. The CDR3 nucleotides are TGTGCCAGCATGGGTGGACGGCTCACAGATACGCAGTATTTT.

This clone was detected once. The chain carries TRBV6-4 and TRBJ1-6; 9 nucleotides match TRBD1. The CDR3 totals 18 residues. The germline CDR1 and CDR2 sequences are MRHNA and SNTAGT. The ends lost 6 bases at V and 1 base at J; junction bases unmatched: 10. The CDR3 sequence: CASRVFTGGESYNSPLHF. CDR3 nucleotide sequence: TGTGCCAGCAGGGTATTCACAGGGGGCGAATCCTATAATTCACCCCTCCACTTT.

The chain joins TRBV6-6 to TRBJ2-1; no clear D. This CDR3 has 14 residues. V lost 5 bases and J lost 8, with 16 bases in between. CDR1 is MNHNY and CDR2 is SVGAGI in the germline V gene (reference sequence). The CDR3 region is CASSPPGPIDEQFF. The CDR3 region has the DNA TGTGCCAGCAGTCCTCCGGGTCCAATCGATGAGCAGTTCTTC.